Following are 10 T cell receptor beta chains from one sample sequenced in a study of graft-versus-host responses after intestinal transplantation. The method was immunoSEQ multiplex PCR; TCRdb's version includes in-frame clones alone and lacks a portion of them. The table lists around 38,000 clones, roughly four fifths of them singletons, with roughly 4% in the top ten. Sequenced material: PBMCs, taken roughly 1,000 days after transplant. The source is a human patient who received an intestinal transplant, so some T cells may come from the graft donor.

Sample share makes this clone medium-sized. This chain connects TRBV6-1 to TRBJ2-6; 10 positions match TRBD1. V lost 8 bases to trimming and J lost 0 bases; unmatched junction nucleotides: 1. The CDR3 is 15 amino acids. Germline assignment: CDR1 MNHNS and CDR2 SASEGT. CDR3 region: CASGTGDSGANVLTF. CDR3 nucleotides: TGTGCCAGCGGGACAGGGGACTCTGGGGCCAACGTCCTGACTTTC.

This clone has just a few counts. For the CDR3, the DNA is TGTGCCAGCAAGTCCCCCCGGCTTCGCACAGATACGCAGTATTTT. This encodes CASKSPRLRTDTQYF. The rearrangement joins TRBV27 to TRBJ2-3; no clear D gene. Germline CDR1 MNHEY, CDR2 SMNVEV (reference sequence). CDR3 length: 15 amino acids. V lost 7 bases to trimming and J lost 1 base, with 15 bases between them.

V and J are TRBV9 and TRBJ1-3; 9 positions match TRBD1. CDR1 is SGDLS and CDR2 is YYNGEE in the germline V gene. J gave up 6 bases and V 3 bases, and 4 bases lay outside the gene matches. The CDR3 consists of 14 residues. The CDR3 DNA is TGTGCCAGCAGCGATTGGACAGGGGAAAACACCATATATTTT. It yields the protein CASSDWTGENTIYF.

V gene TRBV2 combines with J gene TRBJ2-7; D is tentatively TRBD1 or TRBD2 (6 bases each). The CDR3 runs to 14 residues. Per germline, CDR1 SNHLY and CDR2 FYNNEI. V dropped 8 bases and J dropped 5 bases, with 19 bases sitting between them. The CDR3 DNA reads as TGTGCCAGCGCCCGGGCCTTAGGGGGGAACGAGCAGTACTTC. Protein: CASARALGGNEQYF.

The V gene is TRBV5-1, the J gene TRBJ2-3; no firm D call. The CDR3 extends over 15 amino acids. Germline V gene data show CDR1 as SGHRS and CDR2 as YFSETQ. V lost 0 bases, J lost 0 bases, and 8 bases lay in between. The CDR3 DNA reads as TGCGCCAGCAGCTTGGTCGACCGTAGCACAGATACGCAGTATTTT. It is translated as CASSLVDRSTDTQYF.

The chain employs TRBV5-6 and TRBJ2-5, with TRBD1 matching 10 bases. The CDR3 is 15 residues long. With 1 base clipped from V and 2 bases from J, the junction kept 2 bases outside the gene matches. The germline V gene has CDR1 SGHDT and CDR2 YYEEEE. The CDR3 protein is CASSLLGQGQETQYF. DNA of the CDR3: TGTGCCAGCAGCTTGTTGGGACAGGGGCAAGAGACCCAGTACTTC.

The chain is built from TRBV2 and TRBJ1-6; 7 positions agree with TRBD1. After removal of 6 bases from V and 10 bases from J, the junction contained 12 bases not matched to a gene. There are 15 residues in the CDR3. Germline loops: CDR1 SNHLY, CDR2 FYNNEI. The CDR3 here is CASRVNRGRASPLHF. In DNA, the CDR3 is TGTGCCAGCAGGGTAAACAGGGGAAGGGCGTCACCCCTCCACTTT.

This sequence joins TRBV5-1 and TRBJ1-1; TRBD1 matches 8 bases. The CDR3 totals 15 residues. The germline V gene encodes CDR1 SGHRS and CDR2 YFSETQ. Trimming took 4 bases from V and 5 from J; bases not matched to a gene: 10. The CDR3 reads CASSGGQGGVTEAFF. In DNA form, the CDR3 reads TGCGCCAGCAGCGGAGGACAGGGCGGGGTGACTGAAGCTTTCTTT.

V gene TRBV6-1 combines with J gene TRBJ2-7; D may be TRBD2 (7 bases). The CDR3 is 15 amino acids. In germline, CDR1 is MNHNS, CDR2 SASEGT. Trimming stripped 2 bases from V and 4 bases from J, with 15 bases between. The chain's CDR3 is CASSEWGAGVYEQYF. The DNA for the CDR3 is TGTGCCAGCAGTGAATGGGGGGCGGGGGTTTACGAGCAGTACTTC.

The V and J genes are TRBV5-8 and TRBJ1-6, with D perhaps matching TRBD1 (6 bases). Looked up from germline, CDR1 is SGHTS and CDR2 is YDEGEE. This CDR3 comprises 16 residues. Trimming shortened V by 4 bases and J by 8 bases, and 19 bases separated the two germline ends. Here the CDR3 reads CASSPRDTSKDSPLHF. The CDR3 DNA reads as TGTGCCAGCAGCCCCCGGGACACCTCCAAGGATTCACCCCTCCACTTT.